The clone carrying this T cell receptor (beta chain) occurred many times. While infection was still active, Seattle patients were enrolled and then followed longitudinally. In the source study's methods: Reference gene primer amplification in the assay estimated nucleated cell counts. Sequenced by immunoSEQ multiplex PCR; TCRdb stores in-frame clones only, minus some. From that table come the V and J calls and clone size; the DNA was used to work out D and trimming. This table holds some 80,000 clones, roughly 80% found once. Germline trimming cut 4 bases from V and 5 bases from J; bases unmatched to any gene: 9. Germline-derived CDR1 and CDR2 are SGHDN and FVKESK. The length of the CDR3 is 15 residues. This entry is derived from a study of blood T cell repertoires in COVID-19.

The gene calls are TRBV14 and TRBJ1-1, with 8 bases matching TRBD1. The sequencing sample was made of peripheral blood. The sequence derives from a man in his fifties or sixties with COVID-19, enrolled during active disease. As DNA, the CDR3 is TGTGCCAGCAGCCCCCACGCAGGGGGCTGGACTGAAGCTTTCTTT. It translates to CASSPHAGGWTEAFF.